These 15 T cell receptor beta chains originate from one sample sequenced in a study of T cells after yellow fever vaccination. TCRdb processed the 5' RACE reads anew with MiXCR; each CDR3 protein has one entry. The sample records some 600,000 distinct CDR3 sequences, roughly 17% being singletons. The specimen comprised PBMCs, sampled about 5 days after the first yellow fever vaccination. These receptors were collected from a man aged 18 to 30 who received the YFV17D yellow fever vaccine.

This clonotype was seen more than once but under ten times. The chain couples TRBV12-3 or TRBV12-4 to TRBJ2-1; 9 positions agree with TRBD2. The CDR3 is 16 amino acids. V gave up 4 bases and J gave up 0 bases; unmatched junction bases: 4. The CDR3 region is CASSSVTSGSYNEQFF. In DNA form, the CDR3 reads TGTGCCAGCAGTTCCGTGACTAGCGGCTCCTACAATGAGCAGTTCTTC.

This chain links TRBV7-6 with TRBJ2-1, with TRBD2 matching 14 bases. J gave up 5 bases and V 3 bases, and 6 bases lay outside the gene matches. Germline-derived CDR1 and CDR2 are SGHVS and FNYEAQ. The CDR3 sequence is 17 residues long. The CDR3 region is CASSFGTSGGPNNEQFF. CDR3 nucleotides: TGTGCCAGCAGCTTCGGGACTAGCGGGGGCCCGAACAATGAGCAGTTCTTC. Using reference TRBV7-6 and TRBJ2-1 for the parts outside the CDR3, the full variable domain is GAGVSQSPRYKVTKRGQDVALRCDPISGHVSLYWYRQALGQGPEFLTYFNYEAQQDKSGLPNDRFSAERPEGSISTLTIQRTEQRDSAMYRCASSFGTSGGPNNEQFFGPGTRLTVL.

The gene calls are TRBV7-6 and TRBJ2-7; 10 bases fit TRBD1. Germline V lookup: CDR1 SGHVS, CDR2 FNYEAQ. This CDR3 is built from 15 residues. With 4 bases clipped from V and 7 bases from J, the junction kept 10 bases outside the gene matches. CDR3 in amino acids: CASSSSGTGAPEQYF. As DNA, the CDR3 is TGTGCCAGCAGCTCATCCGGGACAGGGGCTCCTGAGCAGTACTTC.

V gene TRBV11-2 combines with J gene TRBJ2-5; possibly TRBD2 for D (6 bases). Trimming cost V 5 bases and J 4 bases, with 20 bases left between them. This CDR3 is built from 16 residues. Looked up from germline, CDR1 is SGHAT and CDR2 is FQNNGV. CDR3 nucleotides: TGTGCCAGCAGCACAATAGCGGCCACCCTCTTAGAGACCCAGTACTTC. This translates into CASSTIAATLLETQYF.

This chain connects TRBV4-3 to TRBJ2-7; D is unresolved. Germline V gene sequence: CDR1 LGHNA, CDR2 YSLEER. The CDR3 spans 16 residues. Trimming pared 1 base from V and 2 bases from J, leaving 15 bases between. CDR3 sequence reads: CASSQGPASIAYEQYF. CDR3 DNA sequence: TGCGCCAGCAGCCAAGGGCCGGCTTCAATAGCCTACGAGCAGTACTTC.

V and J are TRBV19 and TRBJ2-1; 8 nucleotides line up with TRBD2. CDR1 is LNHDA, CDR2 SQIVND, per germline (reference sequence). CDR3 length equals 16 residues. V dropped 6 bases and J dropped 8; count of bases not matched to a gene: 15. CDR3 DNA: TGTGCCAGTAGCCACCCGGTGTATGGTAGCGGGGATGAGCAGTTCTTC. It is translated as CASSHPVYGSGDEQFF. The full variable domain, its missing parts supplied by reference TRBV19 and TRBJ2-1, is DGGITQSPKYLFRKEGQNVTLSCEQNLNHDAMYWYRQDPGQGLRLIYYSQIVNDFQKGDIAEGYSVSREKKESFPLTVTSAQKNPTAFYLCASSHPVYGSGDEQFFGPGTRLTVL.

A few counts support this clonotype. The chain employs TRBV7-9 and TRBJ2-2; D not certain. CDR1 is SEHNR and CDR2 is FQNEAQ in the germline V gene (reference sequence). Trimming took 2 bases from V and 8 from J, leaving 18 bases between them. The CDR3 runs 16 residues. CDR3 region: CASSLFFLSEGGELFF. The CDR3 bases are TGTGCCAGCAGCTTATTCTTCCTCAGTGAAGGGGGGGAGCTGTTTTTT. Filled out from reference TRBV7-9 and TRBJ2-2, the complete variable domain reads DTGVSQNPRHKITKRGQNVTFRCDPISEHNRLYWYRQTLGQGPEFLTYFQNEAQLEKSRLLSDRFSAERPKGSFSTLEIQRTEQGDSAMYLCASSLFFLSEGGELFFGEGSRLTVL.

This clonotype has a count of ten or more. The chain has TRBV7-2 and TRBJ2-3, with D uncertain. This CDR3 contains 14 residues. V lost 10 bases to trimming and J lost 1 base, with 15 bases between them. Germline lookup yields CDR1 SGHTA and CDR2 FQGNSA. For the CDR3, the DNA is TGTGCCACCCTCAGGCCGGGTGGCACAGATACGCAGTATTTT. Protein: CATLRPGGTDTQYF.

This clonotype has only a few counts. The J gene is TRBJ2-2, the V gene TRBV11-2; 8 bases fit TRBD1. This CDR3 has 15 residues. Trimming removed 5 bases from V and 5 bases from J; junction bases left unmatched: 7. In germline, CDR1 is SGHAT, CDR2 FQNNGV. CDR3 region: CASSGAGTGTGELFF. CDR3 sequence (DNA): TGTGCCAGCAGCGGGGCCGGGACAGGAACCGGGGAGCTGTTTTTT.

This chain joins TRBV6-5 and TRBJ2-3; D gene unclear. CDR1 and CDR2 (germline): MNHEY, SVGAGI. V was cut by 4 bases and J by 0 bases, with 8 bases left in between. This CDR3 contains 14 residues. The CDR3 sequence: CASSWQSSTDTQYF. CDR3 sequence (DNA): TGTGCCAGCAGTTGGCAATCCAGCACAGATACGCAGTATTTT.

This chain connects TRBV30 to TRBJ2-7; 7 nucleotides agree with TRBD1. Trimming took 3 bases from V and 3 from J; bases not matched to a gene: 11. From germline, CDR1 is GTSNPN and CDR2 SVGIG (reference sequence). The CDR3 sequence is 15 residues long. CDR3 coding DNA: TGTGCCTGGAGCCTATCCCACAGGGGATTCTACGAGCAGTACTTC. It yields the protein CAWSLSHRGFYEQYF.

This clonotype turned up a few times. V usage is TRBV20-1 and J usage is TRBJ2-2; D not resolved. V was cut by 1 base and J by 3 bases, with 9 bases left in between. Germline-derived CDR1 and CDR2 are DFQATT and SNEGSKA (reference sequence). The CDR3 length is 14 residues. This CDR3 is CSARGWVHTGELFF. Here the CDR3 DNA reads TGCAGTGCTAGAGGTTGGGTTCACACCGGGGAGCTGTTTTTT.

The V gene is TRBV29-1, the J gene TRBJ2-3, with D perhaps matching TRBD2 (5 bases). The CDR3 consists of 12 residues. The V gene lost 4 bases and the J gene lost 3 bases, with 8 bases spanning the gap. CDR1 and CDR2 from the germline V gene are SQVTM and ANQGSEA. The CDR3 region is CSVGLRTDTQYF. The CDR3 bases are TGCAGCGTTGGACTAAGAACAGATACGCAGTATTTT.

This clonotype was observed a handful of times. V is TRBV30 and J is TRBJ2-7, with 10 bases lining up with TRBD1. This CDR3 has 12 amino acids. Germline V gives CDR1 GTSNPN, CDR2 SVGIG (reference sequence). The junction had 3 bases not matched to a gene; V was cut back by 5 bases and J by 5 bases. The CDR3 bases are TGTGCCTGGGGACAGGGGGGCAACGAGCAGTACTTC. Its translation: CAWGQGGNEQYF. The complete variable domain, with remaining parts taken from reference TRBV30 and TRBJ2-7, reads SQTIHQWPATLVQPVGSPLSLECTVEGTSNPNLYWYRQAAGRGLQLLFYSVGIGQISSEVPQNLSASRPQDRQFILSSKKLLLSDSGFYLCAWGQGGNEQYFGPGTRLTVT.

J is TRBJ2-2 and V is TRBV9; 9 bases align to TRBD1. V lost 3 bases and J lost 3; bases outside the gene matches: 15. CDR3 size: 19 residues. Germline CDR1 and CDR2: SGDLS and YYNGEE. The CDR3 DNA reads as TGTGCCAGCAGCGCCAGTACGGGACAGGGTTCGTTCTACACCGGGGAGCTGTTTTTT. Translated: CASSASTGQGSFYTGELFF.